This TCR beta chain was captured by sequencing in a study of T cell changes during pregnancy in multiple sclerosis. Only in-frame clones appear in the TCRdb table, and some are missing; sequencing was by immunoSEQ multiplex PCR. The sample carries some 80,000 clones, 89% recorded once. Germline-derived CDR1 and CDR2 are SEHNR and FQNEAQ (reference sequence). There are 14 residues in the CDR3. Trimming removed 2 bases from V and 7 bases from J; junction bases left unmatched: 2. The gene calls are TRBV7-9 and TRBJ1-4, with 9 nucleotides matching TRBD1. The source was peripheral blood, collected in the first trimester of pregnancy. The receptor's source is a female donor in good health, enrolled as a control in a pregnancy study. Here the CDR3 reads CASSLTTGGEKLFF. The CDR3 region has the DNA TGTGCCAGCAGCTTAACGACAGGGGGTGAAAAACTGTTTTTT.